These T cell receptor beta chains were read from a single sample in a study of T cell responses to AZD1222 COVID-19 vaccine. The table came from immunoSEQ multiplex PCR; TCRdb's copy has only in-frame clones and leaves some out. This sample has nearly 110,000 clones, with around 93% found just once. The sequences come from peripheral blood, collected 28 days after the second AZD1222 dose. These receptors all come from an adult who received the AZD1222 COVID-19 vaccine. CDR3s leave out the opening cysteine and the closing phenylalanine or tryptophan. Size is omitted from some rows. Given values are once, few, many or a class for expanded clones.

clone size | V gene | CDR3 protein
. | TRBV10-3 | ATNRVVGSPLH
. | TRBV5-6 | ASSLLGSSVYNEQF
. | TRBV7-9 | ASSLARRDKSSGNTIY
. | TRBV15 | ATSRDLKGGPADTQY
. | TRBV28 | ASSLGGEAEAF
once | TRBV5-4 | ASSFRGSADTQY
. | TRBV27 | ASSPGKGIFYEQY
once | TRBV30 | AWSVGLYRGDQPQH
once | TRBV7-2 | ASTSLAGATNEQF
. | TRBV4-1 | ASSQDTGGAGNTIY
. | TRBV12-5 | ATGGLGNQPQH
. | TRBV12-3/TRBV12-4 | ASRDRWSTEAF
. | TRBV30 | AWSVLRTMNYEQY
. | TRBV3-1/TRBV3-2 | ASAQGGNQPQH
once | TRBV7-9 | ASSLGAISVNTEAF
. | TRBV6-1 | ASSEIATKEAF
. | TRBV7-9 | ASSLGQGYSPLH
. | TRBV3-1/TRBV3-2 | ASSHLRAGELF
. | TRBV3-1/TRBV3-2 | ASSQASRLEQF
. | TRBV28 | ASSPSRGGNQPQH
. | TRBV29-1 | SVRGYPGTEETQY
. | TRBV6-8 | ASSYSRQGRNTIY
. | TRBV2 | ASGTSGNTGELF
. | TRBV5-6 | ASSLVRGNNSPLH
. | TRBV5-5 | ASSSFRTPANEQF
. | TRBV27 | ASSFPGDGEQF
. | TRBV5-1 | ASSLGRDGGYT
. | TRBV7-2 | ASSSSKFKYEQY
once | TRBV9 | ASSLGGSFVGETQY
. | TRBV12-5 | ASGYQFSGELF
. | TRBV28 | ASSLTYNTDTQY
. | TRBV6-2/TRBV6-3 | ASSYRFTGELF
. | TRBV6-5 | ASSSRGRNTEAF
. | TRBV3-1/TRBV3-2 | ASSQGKPDSYEQY
. | TRBV5-1 | ASTFFTGTSGAYNEQF
. | TRBV6-4 | ASSAGAGEITGELF
. | TRBV2 | ASSDRGRNQPQH
. | TRBV10-3 | AISESHAGDRETQY
. | TRBV7-8 | ASSFGSGTGITKNIQY
. | TRBV5-1 | ASSVLAGGPNEQF
. | TRBV20-1 | SASARGQGKESSYEQY
. | TRBV11-3 | ASSMTGGTGELF
. | TRBV12-3/TRBV12-4 | ASSFVAADGYT
. | TRBV19 | ASSASGRAGELF
. | TRBV9 | ASSATRAGELF
. | TRBV12-5 | ASASVGANEQF
. | TRBV19 | ASSILRGGSQGGLGSGANVLT
. | TRBV30 | AWSVRGVTEAF
. | TRBV24-1 | ATSEGKGHNSPLH
. | TRBV7-8 | ASSPGGSSSYNEQF
. | TRBV5-1 | ASSLQGEGQPQH
. | TRBV6-5 | ASGYSGNTIY
. | TRBV7-8 | ASSSDYEQY
. | TRBV19 | ASIEDRWSNQPQH
. | TRBV11-3 | ASSLTMNTEAF
. | TRBV11-2 | ASSLVTGGRTDTQY
. | TRBV6-1 | ASSDWRAGELF
once | TRBV7-9 | ASSPGILAYNEQF